The TCR beta chain described here comes from a study of T-cell reconstitution after alpha-beta-depleted transplantation in children. Study findings and constraints: After transplant, at about two months, alpha-beta T cells were reportedly derived from several hundred expanded graft clones. At one year after transplant, newly produced T cells mostly accounted for T-cell counts and diversity. Surviving recipient T cells and thymic progenitors accounted for the high day-60 TCRbeta diversity observed in some patients.

With regard to this clonotype: No antigen is known for it.

CDR3 length equals 16 residues. CDR1 is SGHTA, CDR2 FQGNSA, per germline. With 3 bases clipped from V and 10 bases from J, the junction kept 9 bases outside the gene matches. Unique molecular identifiers were incorporated during preparation of the TCRbeta library. One entry per CDR3 protein, called by TCRdb with MiXCR from the PCR reads. The table shows a few hundred thousand distinct CDR3 sequences, with about 7.3% occurring only once. The input for sequencing was peripheral blood, taken 360 days after TCRalphabeta/CD19-depleted stem cell transplant. V is TRBV7-2 and J is TRBJ2-1; 13 bases fit TRBD2. This TCR came from a female patient aged 2 to 10 who had a stem cell transplant for Fanconi anemia, so the T cells may come from the graft donor. CDR3 sequence: CASSFGLAGAAREQFF. For the CDR3, the DNA is TGTGCCAGCAGCTTCGGACTAGCGGGGGCCGCAAGGGAGCAGTTCTTC. Based on the CDR3 plus reference TRBV7-2 and TRBJ2-1, the full variable domain is GAGVSQSPSNKVTEKGKDVELRCDPISGHTALYWYRQSLGQGLEFLIYFQGNSAPDKSGLPSDRFSAERTGGSVSTLTIQRTQQEDSAVYLCASSFGLAGAAREQFFGPGTRLTVL.